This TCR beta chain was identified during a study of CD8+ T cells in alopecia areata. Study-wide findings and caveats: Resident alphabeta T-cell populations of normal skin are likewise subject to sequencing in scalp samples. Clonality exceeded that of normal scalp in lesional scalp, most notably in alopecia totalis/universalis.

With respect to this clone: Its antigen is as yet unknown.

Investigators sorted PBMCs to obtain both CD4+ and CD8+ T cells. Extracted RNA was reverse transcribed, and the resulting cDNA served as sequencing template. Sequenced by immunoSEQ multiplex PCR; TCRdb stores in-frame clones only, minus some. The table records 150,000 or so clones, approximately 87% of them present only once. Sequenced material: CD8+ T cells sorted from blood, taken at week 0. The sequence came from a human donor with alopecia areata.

The CDR3 bases are TGCAGCGTTGTTGAGACAGGGTCTGGGTGGCAGTACTTC. This gives the protein CSVVETGSGWQYF. The V and J genes are TRBV29-1 and TRBJ2-7, with 7 bases lining up with TRBD1. Germline V CDR1 and CDR2: SQVTM, ANQGSEA. Germline trimming cut 4 bases from V and 9 bases from J; bases unmatched to any gene: 12. The CDR3 is 13 amino acids.